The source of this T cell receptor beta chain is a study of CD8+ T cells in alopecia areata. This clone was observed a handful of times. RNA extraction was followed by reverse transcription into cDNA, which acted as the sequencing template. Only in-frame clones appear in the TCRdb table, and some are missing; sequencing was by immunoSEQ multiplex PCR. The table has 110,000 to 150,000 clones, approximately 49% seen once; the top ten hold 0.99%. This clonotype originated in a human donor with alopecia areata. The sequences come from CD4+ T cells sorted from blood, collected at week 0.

The CDR3 is CASSQAYEKLFF. CDR3 nucleotide sequence: TGCGCCAGCAGCCAAGCGTATGAAAAACTGTTTTTT. This chain connects TRBV4-1 to TRBJ1-4; D unclear. Trimming removed 1 base from V and 6 bases from J, with 3 bases in between. The CDR3 is 12 residues long. Germline V lookup: CDR1 MGHRA, CDR2 YSYEKL.